The sequence of this T cell receptor beta chain was determined in a study of T-cell reconstitution after alpha-beta-depleted transplantation in children. Study observations and caveats: After one year, T-cell counts and TCRbeta diversity mostly came from new T cells. There were some patients whose high TCRbeta diversity at day 60 came from surviving recipient T cells and thymic progenitors. Several hundred graft clones that had expanded were reportedly the source of alpha-beta T cells about two months after transplant.

V lost 1 base and J lost 3, with 10 bases in between. The CDR3 length is 15 residues. CDR1 is SGHTA and CDR2 is FQGNSA in the germline V gene. Comment on this clonotype: Its target is not known.

During its preparation, the TCRbeta library received unique molecular identifiers. TCRdb used MiXCR to reprocess the PCR reads, holding one entry per CDR3 protein. Of about 870,000 distinct CDR3 sequences listed, approximately 15% were seen once; the top ten hold roughly 5%. The sample consisted of PBMCs, mostly from graft donor cells, taken 360 days after TCRalphabeta/CD19-depleted stem cell transplant. V is TRBV7-2 and J is TRBJ2-1; D not certain. This receptor was taken from a male patient younger than 18 who had a stem cell transplant for acute lymphoblastic leukemia, so the T cells may come from the graft donor. This CDR3 is CASSLEPSVYNEQFF. The CDR3 region has the DNA TGTGCCAGCAGCTTAGAACCCTCCGTCTACAATGAGCAGTTCTTC. Using reference TRBV7-2 and TRBJ2-1 for the parts outside the CDR3, the full variable domain is GAGVSQSPSNKVTEKGKDVELRCDPISGHTALYWYRQSLGQGLEFLIYFQGNSAPDKSGLPSDRFSAERTGGSVSTLTIQRTQQEDSAVYLCASSLEPSVYNEQFFGPGTRLTVL.